This is a list of T cell receptor beta chains from one sample in a study of blood T cell repertoires in COVID-19. Measured with immunoSEQ multiplex PCR; TCRdb has only the in-frame clones, and not every one. The table has 390,000 or so clones, more than 75% seen once; the top ten hold 10%. The sequenced sample consisted of PBMCs or T cells enriched from blood (not recorded which). These receptors were taken from a woman in her fifties or sixties who had recovered from COVID-19. Both conserved end residues are trimmed from each CDR3.

J gene: TRBJ2-6
V gene: TRBV27
CDR3 protein: ASSLGGTGANVLT

J gene: TRBJ1-1
V gene: TRBV2
CDR3 protein: ASSLDSPMNTEAF

J gene: TRBJ2-7
V gene: TRBV3-1/TRBV3-2
CDR3 protein: ASSRTDSYEQY

J gene: TRBJ1-2
V gene: TRBV2
CDR3 protein: ASSVRVSYGYT

J gene: TRBJ1-1
V gene: TRBV6-6
CDR3 protein: ASSYAESTTEAF

J gene: TRBJ1-2
V gene: TRBV6-4
CDR3 protein: ASSPETGGVYGYT

J gene: TRBJ1-4
V gene: TRBV2
CDR3 protein: ASRETEQTGKLF

J gene: TRBJ1-4
V gene: TRBV3-1/TRBV3-2
CDR3 protein: ASSRTGNEKLF

J gene: TRBJ1-2
V gene: TRBV5-1
CDR3 protein: ASSAGQSFSYGYT

J gene: TRBJ1-1
V gene: TRBV19
CDR3 protein: ASNRGAGGRDTEAF

J gene: TRBJ2-5
V gene: TRBV25-1
CDR3 protein: ASSGRDRERETQY

J gene: TRBJ1-1
V gene: TRBV24-1
CDR3 protein: ATSDHDKEAF

J gene: TRBJ2-6
V gene: TRBV4-1
CDR3 protein: ASSQVPRGGSGANVLT

J gene: TRBJ1-2
V gene: TRBV30
CDR3 protein: AWSPGKMNYGYT

J gene: TRBJ2-7
V gene: TRBV7-2
CDR3 protein: ASSSGSGYEQY

J gene: TRBJ2-1
V gene: TRBV19
CDR3 protein: ASTELAGGHNEQF

J gene: TRBJ1-2
V gene: TRBV28
CDR3 protein: ASSRSGSIYGYT

J gene: TRBJ2-7
V gene: TRBV5-4
CDR3 protein: ASSLDSQGRYYEQY

J gene: TRBJ1-2
V gene: TRBV24-1
CDR3 protein: ATSDSSDYGYT

J gene: TRBJ2-3
V gene: TRBV5-1
CDR3 protein: ASSLEGLATDTQY

J gene: TRBJ1-2
V gene: TRBV2
CDR3 protein: ASRDIAGYT

J gene: TRBJ1-1
V gene: TRBV7-9
CDR3 protein: ASSRTLGPNTEAF

J gene: TRBJ2-7
V gene: TRBV27
CDR3 protein: ASSWGQGTDEQY

J gene: TRBJ2-1
V gene: TRBV12-3/TRBV12-4
CDR3 protein: ASSLSSYNEQF

J gene: TRBJ2-1
V gene: TRBV5-5
CDR3 protein: ASSQNRTSGLIEQF

J gene: TRBJ1-5
V gene: TRBV4-3
CDR3 protein: ASSQGQGSNQPQH

J gene: TRBJ2-7
V gene: TRBV11-1
CDR3 protein: ASSAGGAGYEQY

J gene: TRBJ2-4
V gene: TRBV18
CDR3 protein: ASSADRDRMFY

J gene: TRBJ2-7
V gene: TRBV7-9
CDR3 protein: ASSLAYLTGSSYEQY

J gene: TRBJ2-1
V gene: TRBV6-4
CDR3 protein: ASSDWGRGEQF

J gene: TRBJ1-2
V gene: TRBV30
CDR3 protein: AWSRAGYYGYT

J gene: TRBJ1-2
V gene: TRBV30
CDR3 protein: AWSEGGGTGARYGYT

J gene: TRBJ2-7
V gene: TRBV6-5
CDR3 protein: ASSYQAGGRYEQY

J gene: TRBJ2-5
V gene: TRBV11-2
CDR3 protein: ASSLEDGGQPPY